Detailed here is one TCR beta chain. These data are taken from a study of blood T cell repertoires in COVID-19. Germline V lookup: CDR1 SGHRS, CDR2 YFSETQ. Trimming cost V 4 bases and J 4 bases, with 17 bases left between them. The length of the CDR3 is 15 residues. Method: immunoSEQ multiplex PCR; TCRdb's copy keeps in-frame clones and lacks some. Found here are 270,000 or so clones, less than 90% of them singletons; the top ten hold 9.5% to 15%. This chain connects TRBV5-1 to TRBJ1-2, with a weak D call TRBD1 (5 bases). Sequenced: peripheral blood. This receptor was obtained from a young woman with COVID-19, enrolled during active disease. This chain's CDR3 is CASSDPGLPIYGYTF. Here the CDR3 DNA reads TGCGCCAGCAGCGACCCGGGACTTCCGATCTATGGCTACACCTTC.